These 21 T cell receptor beta chains were all obtained from the same sample, sequenced in a study of graft-versus-host responses after intestinal transplantation. Profiling relied on immunoSEQ multiplex PCR, and the TCRdb table lists in-frame clones only, not all of them. The sample has around 16,000 clones; 83% are singletons. Graft material was processed, releasing intraepithelial and lamina propria lymphocytes. Specimen: ileum tissue, collected less than 600 days after intestinal transplantation. These receptors all stem from a human patient who received an intestinal transplant, so some T cells may come from the graft donor.

The gene calls are TRBV5-1 and TRBJ2-2, with D possibly matching TRBD1 (6 bases). Germline CDR1 and CDR2: SGHRS and YFSETQ. The V gene lost 7 bases and the J gene lost 1 base, with 14 bases spanning the gap. The CDR3 totals 15 residues. DNA for the CDR3: TGCGCCAGCGCTCGCTCGGACAGGAACACCGGGGAGCTGTTTTTT. Translating gives CASARSDRNTGELFF.

V usage is TRBV19 and J usage is TRBJ1-5; D is perhaps TRBD1 (5 bases). This CDR3 spans 15 amino acids. Germline CDR1 and CDR2: LNHDA and SQIVND (reference sequence). V shed 1 base and J shed 4 bases, with 11 bases lying between them. Here the CDR3 DNA reads TGTGCCAGTAGTATAGGGGGCACGGTAAATCAGCCCCAGCATTTT. This encodes CASSIGGTVNQPQHF.

A single count supports this clone. The DNA for the CDR3 is TGTGCCAGCAGTGAAGGGGGCGCTGGGGCCAACGTCCTGACTTTC. It translates to CASSEGGAGANVLTF. J is TRBJ2-6 and V is TRBV6-1, with D tentatively TRBD1 (5 bases). Per germline, CDR1 MNHNS and CDR2 SASEGT. V was pared by 1 base and J by 2 bases, with 6 bases between. This CDR3 region has 15 residues.

The V and J genes are TRBV10-3 and TRBJ1-2; TRBD1 matches 9 bases. This CDR3 contains 15 residues. Germline V gene sequence: CDR1 ENHRY, CDR2 SYGVKD. Trimming removed 10 bases from V and 0 bases from J; junction bases left unmatched: 9. The chain's CDR3 is CASTGGRGTNYGYTF. CDR3 sequence (DNA): TGTGCCAGTACAGGGGGCAGAGGAACTAACTATGGCTACACCTTC.

CDR3: CASSIGLGQETQYF. For the CDR3, the DNA is TGCGCCAGCAGCATCGGACTAGGTCAAGAGACCCAGTACTTC. V gene TRBV5-1 combines with J gene TRBJ2-5; 7 bases agree with TRBD2. The CDR3 is 14 residues long. CDR1 is SGHRS, CDR2 YFSETQ, per germline. Trimming removed 4 bases from V and 2 bases from J; junction bases left unmatched: 5. Drawing the rest from reference TRBV5-1 and TRBJ2-5, the complete variable domain is KAGVTQTPRYLIKTRGQQVTLSCSPISGHRSVSWYQQTPGQGLQFLFEYFSETQRNKGNFPGRFSGRQFSNSRSEMNVSTLELGDSALYLCASSIGLGQETQYFGPGTRLLVL.

This sequence joins TRBV7-8 and TRBJ2-1; 9 bases match TRBD2. The germline V gene has CDR1 SGHVS and CDR2 FQNEAQ. J lost 1 base, V lost 1 base, and 11 bases had no gene match. The CDR3 is made up of 19 amino acids. The CDR3, as DNA: TGTGCCAGCAGCTTAGGGCTAGCGGGGCATGGGGGTTCCTACAATGAGCAGTTCTTC. Translated, it gives CASSLGLAGHGGSYNEQFF.

This rearrangement joins TRBV29-1 to TRBJ2-7; D might be TRBD2 (6 bases). The CDR3 sequence is 14 residues long. Germline V gene lookup returns CDR1 SQVTM and CDR2 ANQGSEA. Trimming removed 4 bases from V and 2 bases from J, with 15 bases in between. The CDR3 DNA follows: TGCAGCGTTGTCCGGGACTCCTCAGCCTACGAGCAGTACTTC. This gives the protein CSVVRDSSAYEQYF.

V is TRBV6-5 and J is TRBJ2-3, with TRBD1 matching over 9 bases. Germline V lookup: CDR1 MNHEY, CDR2 SVGAGI. With 5 bases clipped from V and 3 bases from J, the junction kept 3 bases outside the gene matches. CDR3 length: 14 residues. CDR3 in amino acids: CASSVGTGTDTQYF. In nucleotides, the CDR3 is TGTGCCAGCAGTGTGGGGACAGGGACAGATACGCAGTATTTT.

V gene TRBV9 combines with J gene TRBJ1-6; a possible D gene is TRBD1 (6 bases). V was clipped by 4 bases and J by 13 bases, with 21 bases between them. The CDR3 consists of 15 residues. Germline loops: CDR1 SGDLS, CDR2 YYNGEE. DNA for the CDR3: TGTGCCAGCAGCCCATTCGGGCGGACAGCCGACCCCCTCCACTTT. This codes for CASSPFGRTADPLHF.

This clone was seen a handful of times. The chain uses TRBV16 and TRBJ2-5; perhaps TRBD2 as D (7 bases). The better agreement between TRBJ2-7 and the DNA end casts doubt on the J call. CDR3 length: 18 amino acids. CDR1 is KGHSY and CDR2 is FQNENV in the germline V gene. The CDR3 sequence: CASSQSLSRGGPSYEQYF. Written as DNA, the CDR3 is TGTGCCAGCAGCCAATCGCTTAGTAGGGGGGGTCCCTCCTACGAGCAGTACTTC.

V and J are TRBV28 and TRBJ2-4; 8 nucleotides line up with TRBD1. CDR3 length: 14 residues. Germline-derived CDR1 and CDR2 are MDHEN and SYDVKM. Trimming removed 6 bases from V and 3 bases from J; junction bases left unmatched: 4. The CDR3 reads CASRTTGDKNIQYF. CDR3 sequence (DNA): TGTGCCAGCAGAACGACAGGGGACAAAAACATTCAGTACTTC.

The chain recombines TRBV7-8 with TRBJ1-6; unclear D gene. In germline, CDR1 is SGHVS, CDR2 FQNEAQ. The CDR3 is 14 residues long. The germline V and J ends were trimmed by 0 bases and 10 bases, with 10 bases remaining between them. The CDR3 protein is CASSLARDRSPLHF. CDR3 sequence (DNA): TGTGCCAGCAGCTTAGCCCGGGATCGCTCACCCCTCCACTTT. Full variable domain (rest looked up from reference TRBV7-8 and TRBJ1-6): GAGVSQSPRYKVAKRGQDVALRCDPISGHVSLFWYQQALGQGPEFLTYFQNEAQLDKSGLPSDRFFAERPEGSVSTLKIQRTQQEDSAVYLCASSLARDRSPLHFGNGTRLTVT.

The V and J genes are TRBV18 and TRBJ2-3, with D hard to call. The CDR3 totals 16 residues. Germline CDR1 reads KGHSH; CDR2 reads LQKENI. V was trimmed by 8 bases and J by 2 bases, leaving 20 bases between them. The CDR3 DNA sequence: TGTGCCAGCGCCCCCCAGCGTAGGCGGAACACAGATACGCAGTATTTT. Protein sequence: CASAPQRRRNTDTQYF.

The V gene is TRBV4-2, the J gene TRBJ2-1; 8 bases fit TRBD2. The J segment lost 15 bases and the V segment lost 0 bases, leaving 7 bases of the junction unmatched. CDR1 LGHNA and CDR2 YNFKEQ come from the germline V gene. The CDR3 runs 13 residues. The CDR3 spells CASSQDPGGPRFF. CDR3 coding DNA: TGTGCCAGCAGCCAAGATCCGGGGGGGCCACGGTTCTTC.

In DNA, the CDR3 is TGTGCCAGCGGGGAGTTAGATACGCAGTATTTT. Protein product: CASGELDTQYF. The chain is built from TRBV2 and TRBJ2-3; possible D gene TRBD2, 5 bases. CDR1 and CDR2 from the germline V gene are SNHLY and FYNNEI. V lost 8 bases, J lost 5 bases, and 8 bases lay in between. There are 11 residues in the CDR3.

The chain carries TRBV18 and TRBJ2-5; 8 bases align to TRBD2. Trimming took 1 base from V and 4 from J; bases not matched to a gene: 26. This CDR3 comprises 22 residues. Looked up from germline, CDR1 is KGHSH and CDR2 is LQKENI. The CDR3: CASSPLSPPWVTFRGGVETQYF. The CDR3, as DNA: TGTGCCAGCTCACCACTATCCCCCCCGTGGGTCACATTCCGGGGGGGCGTAGAGACCCAGTACTTC.

The chain combines TRBV2 with TRBJ2-6, with D possibly being TRBD1 or TRBD2 (5 bases each). Trimming pared 6 bases from V and 0 bases from J, leaving 15 bases between. This CDR3 is built from 17 residues. The V gene's germline CDR1 is SNHLY and CDR2 FYNNEI. CDR3 DNA: TGTGCCAGCAGAGTACGGGACCCTGGCTCTGGGGCCAACGTCCTGACTTTC. Protein sequence: CASRVRDPGSGANVLTF. Full variable domain (remainder filled in from reference TRBV2 and TRBJ2-6): EPEVTQTPSHQVTQMGQEVILRCVPISNHLYFYWYRQILGQKVEFLVSFYNNEISEKSEIFDDQFSVERPDGSNFTLKIRSTKLEDSAMYFCASRVRDPGSGANVLTFGAGSRLTVL.

The V call is TRBV7-3, the J call TRBJ2-7; either TRBD1 or TRBD2 may supply D (5 bases each). V lost 4 bases to trimming and J lost 5 bases, with 12 bases between them. Per the germline V gene, CDR1 is SGHTA and CDR2 is FQGTGA. The CDR3 is 13 amino acids. The CDR3 bases are TGTGCCAGCAGCTCAGGGTACGGGAACGAGCAGTACTTC. Translated: CASSSGYGNEQYF.

The chain links TRBV6-1 to TRBJ2-7; weak D call: TRBD1 (6 bases). V was shortened by 4 bases and J by 4 bases, with 20 bases between the two germline ends. The germline V gene encodes CDR1 MNHNS and CDR2 SASEGT. The CDR3 covers 16 residues. CDR3 amino acids: CASSGSSGQRGYEQYF. As DNA, the CDR3 is TGTGCCAGCAGTGGCTCCTCGGGCCAAAGGGGGTACGAGCAGTACTTC.

This sequence joins TRBV9 and TRBJ1-3; the D gene is possibly TRBD1 (5 bases). CDR1 and CDR2 from the germline V gene are SGDLS and YYNGEE. The ends were cut back, 0 bases at V and 6 bases at J, with 13 bases in the middle. This CDR3 is built from 15 residues. CDR3 sequence reads: CASSVATGAENTIYF. Here the CDR3 DNA reads TGTGCCAGCAGCGTAGCTACCGGGGCGGAAAACACCATATATTTT.

This chain uses TRBV29-1 with TRBJ1-2, with TRBD1 identical over 8 bases. This CDR3 is built from 13 residues. V lost 6 bases, J lost 3 bases, and 6 bases stayed unmatched. From germline, CDR1 is SQVTM and CDR2 ANQGSEA. This CDR3 reads CSVAGQEDYGYTF. CDR3 coding DNA: TGCAGCGTCGCGGGACAGGAGGACTATGGCTACACCTTC.